This T cell receptor beta chain was retrieved from a study of graft-versus-host responses after intestinal transplantation. Findings and limits, study-wide: HvG clone declines early post-transplant were associated with peak circulating GvH levels. High graft-versus-host to host-versus-graft clonal ratios were found in allografts of patients who had graft-donor T cell macrochimerism.

As for this clone: Its antigen remains unknown.

Post-transplant marrow was drawn from the posterior iliac crest or another site. The CDR3 spans 16 residues. Germline CDR1 reads LGHNA; CDR2 reads YNFKEQ. V lost 0 bases and J 3 bases, leaving 12 bases between the germline ends. TCRdb's copy holds only in-frame clones and misses some; the assay was immunoSEQ multiplex PCR. In the table there are roughly 17,000 clones, around 86% of which are singletons. The clonotype comes from a human patient who received an intestinal transplant, so some T cells may come from the graft donor. V and J are TRBV4-2 and TRBJ2-1; either TRBD1 or TRBD2 may supply D (6 bases each). Source: bone marrow, taken roughly 130 days after transplant. CDR3 coding DNA: TGTGCCAGCAGCCAAGAGGAAGGGGGGAACTACAATGAGCAGTTCTTC. This gives the protein CASSQEEGGNYNEQFF.